Below are 5 T cell receptor beta chains sequenced from a single sample in a study of cytomegalovirus exposure and HLA in healthy donors. The repertoire was sequenced with immunoSEQ multiplex PCR; TCRdb's copy has only in-frame clones and lacks some. The sample records around 94,000 clones, approximately 94% being singletons. The sample consisted of PBMCs. These receptor sequences come from a woman between 18 and 29 years old in good health and CMV-seronegative.

The rearrangement joins TRBV7-8 to TRBJ1-5; 8 nucleotides agree with TRBD1. There are 14 residues in the CDR3. Losses at the gene ends were 5 bases for V and 4 bases for J; bases not matched to a gene: 4. Germline V gene sequence: CDR1 SGHVS, CDR2 FQNEAQ. CDR3 in DNA: TGTGCCAGCAGCAGGACAGGGACGAATCAGCCCCAGCATTTT. This encodes CASSRTGTNQPQHF.

CDR3 residues: CAAGGAPLHF. CDR3 bases: TGTGCCGCCGGAGGGGCACCCCTCCACTTT. This chain uses TRBV11-2 with TRBJ1-6; maybe TRBD1 (5 bases). The CDR3 loop spans 10 amino acids. Trimming left V 11 bases short and J 11 bases short, with 10 bases between. CDR1 is SGHAT, CDR2 FQNNGV, per germline.

The gene calls are TRBV13 and TRBJ2-7; no reliable D call. The germline gives CDR1 PRHDT, CDR2 FYEKMQ (reference sequence). V was pared by 5 bases and J by 5 bases, with 19 bases between. CDR3 length: 15 amino acids. The CDR3 DNA sequence: TGTGCCAGCAGCCCCGAGACTCCCCCCACGGACGAGCAGTACTTC. Protein product: CASSPETPPTDEQYF.

V gene TRBV6-1 combines with J gene TRBJ1-5, with D uncertain. The CDR3 extends over 13 amino acids. The V and J ends lost 2 bases and 4 bases respectively, with 6 bases between them. Germline V lookup: CDR1 MNHNS, CDR2 SASEGT. This CDR3 is CASSEYGNQPQHF. The CDR3 DNA follows: TGTGCCAGCAGTGAATACGGGAATCAGCCCCAGCATTTT.

This sequence joins TRBV11-1 and TRBJ2-3, with D perhaps TRBD1 (6 bases). This CDR3 has 13 amino acids. Germline CDR1 and CDR2: SGHAT and FQDESV (reference sequence). V lost 4 bases to trimming and J lost 8 bases, with 13 bases between them. The CDR3 loop reads CASSYSGQFTQYF. As DNA, the CDR3 is TGTGCCAGCAGCTACAGTGGACAGTTTACGCAGTATTTT. The variable domain in full, completed from reference TRBV11-1 and TRBJ2-3, reads EAEVAQSPRYKITEKSQAVAFWCDPISGHATLYWYRQILGQGPELLVQFQDESVVDDSQLPKDRFSAERLKGVDSTLKIQPAELGDSAMYLCASSYSGQFTQYFGPGTRLTVL.